This T cell receptor (beta chain) is from a study of CD8 T cells in ankylosing spondylitis. Overall study findings and caveats: Disease-linked clones reportedly showed significant enrichment in matched ankylosing spondylitis synovial fluid. Those disease-linked clones were CD8+; they were also relatively rare in peripheral blood. In ankylosing spondylitis blood, a motif of eight highly homologous TCR beta variants appeared characteristic. In reactive arthritis synovial fluid and blood, some motif variants had been reported before.

As the method for making TCR beta libraries, quantitative 5'-RACE with molecular barcodes was used. MiXCR was run by TCRdb on the 5' RACE reads, yielding one entry per CDR3 protein. The sample shows roughly 400,000 distinct CDR3 sequences, about 20% of them seen only once. This clonotype was picked up a small number of times. Its antigen is not known. The germline V gene has CDR1 MNHEY and CDR2 SMNVEV (reference sequence). The CDR3 totals 16 residues. V shed 1 base and J shed 1 base, with 13 bases lying between them. Sequenced material: blood, either unsorted or a sorted T cell fraction (not recorded which). The chain is built from TRBV27 and TRBJ1-1; tentatively, D is TRBD1 (6 bases). The receptor comes from a male donor with ankylosing spondylitis. For the CDR3, the DNA is TGTGCCAGCAGTTTATATGCAGGGGCCCGGAACACTGAAGCTTTCTTT. Its protein product is CASSLYAGARNTEAFF.